These 15 T cell receptor beta chains share one sample of origin, sequenced in a study of blood T cell repertoires in COVID-19. The data were produced by immunoSEQ multiplex PCR, yet TCRdb's version contains in-frame clones alone and is incomplete. The table has 120,000 to 150,000 clones, approximately 90% seen once. Sequencing was performed on peripheral blood. The source is a man aged 18 to 30 with COVID-19, enrolled during active disease.

The gene calls are TRBV14 and TRBJ2-1; 7 bases map to TRBD1. This CDR3 contains 16 residues. V lost 4 bases to trimming and J lost 6 bases; unmatched junction nucleotides: 12. Germline V gene data show CDR1 as SGHDN and CDR2 as FVKESK. Here the CDR3 reads CASSPRDSRYRNEQFF. The CDR3 DNA reads TGTGCCAGCAGCCCTCGGGACAGTAGATATCGCAATGAGCAGTTCTTC.

This chain links TRBV9 with TRBJ2-2; 8 positions match TRBD2. The CDR3 has 16 amino acids. The V segment lost 1 base and the J segment 1 base; nucleotides outside the gene matches: 3. Germline V gene lookup returns CDR1 SGDLS and CDR2 YYNGEE. CDR3 bases: TGTGCCAGCAGCGTAATAGCGGGGTTGAACACCGGGGAGCTGTTTTTT. Translating it yields CASSVIAGLNTGELFF.

The chain couples TRBV7-9 to TRBJ2-5, with TRBD2 identical over 7 bases. The CDR3 loop spans 15 amino acids. J was trimmed by 4 bases and V by 2 bases; bases with no gene match: 7. Germline CDR1 is SEHNR and CDR2 is FQNEAQ (reference sequence). In DNA, the CDR3 is TGTGCCAGCAGCTTATCGGGCAGGGAGGGAGAGACCCAGTACTTC. Translation gives CASSLSGREGETQYF.

This clone came up a few times. This chain joins TRBV4-2 and TRBJ1-2; 7 bases line up with TRBD1. Trimming cost V 1 base and J 2 bases; bases outside gene matches: 10. This CDR3 has 17 amino acids. From germline, CDR1 is LGHNA and CDR2 YNFKEQ. The chain's CDR3 is CASSQGDRGLINYGYTF. The DNA for the CDR3 is TGTGCCAGCAGCCAAGGGGACAGAGGATTGATCAACTATGGCTACACCTTC.

As for this clone: The same CDR3 also results from other DNA sequences found in this sample. The chain has TRBV5-6 and TRBJ2-7, with D perhaps matching TRBD1 (6 bases). The germline V gene encodes CDR1 SGHDT and CDR2 YYEEEE. The CDR3 runs 13 residues. With 4 bases removed from V and 0 bases from J, the gap between germline ends came to 8 bases. CDR3 loop: CASSPGDSYEQYF. CDR3 nucleotides: TGTGCCAGCAGCCCAGGGGACTCCTACGAGCAGTACTTC.

This clone was seen a handful of times. The V gene is TRBV6-5, the J gene TRBJ1-2; D unresolved. The ends were cut back, 7 bases at V and 4 bases at J, with 13 bases in the middle. This CDR3 contains 13 residues. Germline values: CDR1 MNHEY, CDR2 SVGAGI. CDR3 DNA sequence: TGTGCCAGCACCCGGGAAGGGAGCTATGGCTACACCTTC. Encoded protein: CASTREGSYGYTF.

This clone came up a few times. The chain carries TRBV9 and TRBJ1-1; 7 bases are a match to TRBD1. This CDR3 has 12 residues. CDR1 and CDR2 from the germline V gene are SGDLS and YYNGEE. V lost 3 bases and J lost 6; bases outside the gene matches: 2. The CDR3 here is CASSGGTAEAFF. CDR3 DNA: TGTGCCAGCAGCGGAGGGACAGCTGAAGCTTTCTTT.

This clone was seen a few times. The V and J genes are TRBV2 and TRBJ2-1; D ambiguous. Per the germline V gene, CDR1 is SNHLY and CDR2 is FYNNEI. V was shortened by 2 bases and J by 3 bases, with 8 bases between the two germline ends. The CDR3 is made up of 14 amino acids. As DNA, the CDR3 is TGTGCCAGCAGTGAAACAGAAGTCTACAATGAGCAGTTCTTC. It specifies CASSETEVYNEQFF.

The CDR3 DNA sequence: TGCAGTGCTAGTGGGAGGGGCGGGGAGACCCAGTACTTC. This translates into CSASGRGGETQYF. The J gene is TRBJ2-5, the V gene TRBV20-1; the match to TRBD2 covers 7 bases. The CDR3 is 13 amino acids. The trim removed 3 bases at V and 5 bases at J, leaving 6 bases unmatched. Per germline, CDR1 DFQATT and CDR2 SNEGSKA (reference sequence).

This chain uses TRBV19 with TRBJ2-3, with 14 nucleotides matching TRBD2. CDR3 length: 17 residues. Germline lookup yields CDR1 LNHDA and CDR2 SQIVND (reference sequence). V shed 5 bases and J 3 bases; nucleotides not matched to a gene: 7. CDR3 loop: CASSDSGLAGVTDTQYF. The CDR3 DNA is TGTGCCAGTAGTGATTCGGGACTAGCGGGAGTAACAGATACGCAGTATTTT.

With regard to this clone: This sample includes further DNA sequences coding for the same CDR3. The chain is built from TRBV6-5 and TRBJ2-7, with 8 bases fitting TRBD1. V lost 4 bases to trimming and J lost 2 bases; unmatched junction nucleotides: 4. The CDR3 is 14 amino acids. Germline V lookup: CDR1 MNHEY, CDR2 SVGAGI. The CDR3 bases are TGTGCCAGCAGTTCAGGGGGCTCTACCTACGAGCAGTACTTC. Encoded protein: CASSSGGSTYEQYF.

The chain carries TRBV10-1 and TRBJ2-7; 16 bases map to TRBD2. The germline gives CDR1 WNHNN, CDR2 SYGVQD (reference sequence). J was trimmed by 3 bases and V by 4 bases; bases with no gene match: 12. The CDR3 is 19 amino acids. This CDR3 is CASSGRGGLAGGRDYEQYF. The CDR3 DNA is TGCGCCAGCAGTGGAAGGGGGGGACTAGCGGGAGGGCGTGACTACGAGCAGTACTTC.

The V gene is TRBV7-8, the J gene TRBJ2-7, with 12 positions matching TRBD2. The germline gives CDR1 SGHVS, CDR2 FQNEAQ. The CDR3 totals 15 residues. The V gene end was trimmed by 2 bases and the J gene end by 4 bases; junction bases not matched to a gene: 3. CDR3 bases: TGTGCCAGCAGCTTAAGTGGGACTAGCGGGTACGAGCAGTACTTC. Translating gives CASSLSGTSGYEQYF.

V is TRBV7-9 and J is TRBJ1-2; D is possibly TRBD1 (6 bases). V was cut by 7 bases and J by 3 bases, with 15 bases left in between. CDR3 length equals 14 residues. CDR1 and CDR2 from the germline V gene are SEHNR and FQNEAQ (reference sequence). CDR3 nucleotide sequence: TGTGCCAGCACCCGCCCAGGGGCCTACTATGGCTACACCTTC. It specifies CASTRPGAYYGYTF.

The chain is built from TRBV29-1 and TRBJ2-1; 7 bases fit TRBD1. Germline-derived CDR1 and CDR2 are SQVTM and ANQGSEA. The CDR3 has 13 residues. The trim removed 6 bases at V and 2 bases at J, leaving 4 bases unmatched. The CDR3 DNA reads as TGCAGCGTCGCCGGGACAGCCTACAATGAGCAGTTCTTC. Amino acid sequence: CSVAGTAYNEQFF.